This T cell receptor (beta chain) is drawn from a study of T cell repertoires in cytomegalovirus infection. Study-wide context: Alongside well-studied HLA-B-restricted CMV epitopes, recently identified HLA-C-restricted CMV epitopes were also used. A matching HLA type, together with CMV infection, was signaled by public TCR beta signatures.

Study-wide results and caveats: Frequencies of public TCR beta families were cumulated, and this identified carriers of CMV plus the relevant HLA. The ex vivo response was dominated by HLA-C-restricted CMV-specific TCR beta clonotypes.

The CDR3 covers 14 residues. Trimming removed 3 bases from V and 3 bases from J; junction bases left unmatched: 4. The germline CDR1 and CDR2 sequences are MDHEN and SYDVKM. TCRdb processed the reads anew with MiXCR; each CDR3 protein has one entry. Here the sample spans some 310,000 distinct CDR3 sequences, around a quarter being singletons. For this clonotype: Its matching antigen is unknown.

The source was cultured PBMCs, collected from culture after CMV antigen stimulation. V is TRBV28 and J is TRBJ2-5, with 7 bases that match TRBD2. This clonotype was sampled from a human donor in good health (CMV status not recorded). Some clones in this sample may be carry-over from other donors' samples. CDR3 residues: CASSFLADEETQYF. The CDR3 region has the DNA TGTGCCAGCAGTTTCCTAGCGGATGAAGAGACCCAGTACTTC.